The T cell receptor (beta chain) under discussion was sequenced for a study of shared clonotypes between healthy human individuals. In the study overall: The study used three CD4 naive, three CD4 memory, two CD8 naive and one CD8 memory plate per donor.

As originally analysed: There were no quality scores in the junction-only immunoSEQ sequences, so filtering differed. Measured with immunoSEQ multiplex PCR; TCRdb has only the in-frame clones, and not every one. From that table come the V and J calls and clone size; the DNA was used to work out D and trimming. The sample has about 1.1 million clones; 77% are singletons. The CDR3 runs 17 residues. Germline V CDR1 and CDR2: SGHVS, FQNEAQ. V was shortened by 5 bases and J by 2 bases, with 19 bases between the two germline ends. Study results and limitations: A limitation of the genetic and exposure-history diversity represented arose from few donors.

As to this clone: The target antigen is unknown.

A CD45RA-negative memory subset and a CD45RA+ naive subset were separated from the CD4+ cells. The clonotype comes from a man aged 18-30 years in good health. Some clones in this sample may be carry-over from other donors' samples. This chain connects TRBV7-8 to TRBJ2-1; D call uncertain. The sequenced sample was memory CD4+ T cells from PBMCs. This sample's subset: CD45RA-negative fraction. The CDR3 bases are TGTGCCAGCAGCCCCTGGACGGTAGTAGGCCCCTACAATGAGCAGTTCTTC. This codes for CASSPWTVVGPYNEQFF.